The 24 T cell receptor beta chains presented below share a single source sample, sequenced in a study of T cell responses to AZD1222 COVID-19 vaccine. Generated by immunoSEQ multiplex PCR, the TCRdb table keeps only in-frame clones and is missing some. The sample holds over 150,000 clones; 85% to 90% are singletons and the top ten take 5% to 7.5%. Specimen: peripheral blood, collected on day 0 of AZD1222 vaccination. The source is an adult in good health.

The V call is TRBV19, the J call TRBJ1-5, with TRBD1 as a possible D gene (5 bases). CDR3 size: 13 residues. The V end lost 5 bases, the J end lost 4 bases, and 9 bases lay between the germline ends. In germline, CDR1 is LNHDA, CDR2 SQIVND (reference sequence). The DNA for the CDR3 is TGTGCCAGTAGTCTGCAGGGTAATCAGCCCCAGCATTTT. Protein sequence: CASSLQGNQPQHF. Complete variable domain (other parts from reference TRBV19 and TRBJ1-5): DGGITQSPKYLFRKEGQNVTLSCEQNLNHDAMYWYRQDPGQGLRLIYYSQIVNDFQKGDIAEGYSVSREKKESFPLTVTSAQKNPTAFYLCASSLQGNQPQHFGDGTRLSIL.

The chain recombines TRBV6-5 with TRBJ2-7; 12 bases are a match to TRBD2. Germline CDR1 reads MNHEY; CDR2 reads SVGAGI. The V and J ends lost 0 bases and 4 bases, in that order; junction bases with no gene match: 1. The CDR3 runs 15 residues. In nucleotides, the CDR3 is TGTGCCAGCAGTTACTCGGGACTAGCGGGTTACGAGCAGTACTTC. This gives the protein CASSYSGLAGYEQYF.

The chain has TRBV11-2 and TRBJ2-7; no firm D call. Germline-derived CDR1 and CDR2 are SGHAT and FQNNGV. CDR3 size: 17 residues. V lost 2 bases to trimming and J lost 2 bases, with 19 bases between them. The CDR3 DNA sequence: TGTGCCAGCAGCTTAAGGGCAGCAGCTTATGGTGCCTACGAGCAGTACTTC. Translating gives CASSLRAAAYGAYEQYF.

CDR3 sequence reads: CASSPGGAYYGYTF. CDR3 coding DNA: TGTGCCAGCAGTCCGGGGGGGGCTTACTATGGCTACACCTTC. The chain employs TRBV28 and TRBJ1-2, with TRBD1 as a possible D gene (6 bases). V lost 5 bases to trimming and J lost 3 bases, with 13 bases between them. This CDR3 is 14 amino acids long. Germline V lookup: CDR1 MDHEN, CDR2 SYDVKM.

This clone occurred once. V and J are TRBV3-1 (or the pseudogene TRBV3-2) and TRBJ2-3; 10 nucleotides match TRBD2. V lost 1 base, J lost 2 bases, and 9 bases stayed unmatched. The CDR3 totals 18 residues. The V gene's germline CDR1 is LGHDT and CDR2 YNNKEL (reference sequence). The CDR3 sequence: CASSQVHLSGGLTDTQYF. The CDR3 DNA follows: TGTGCCAGCAGCCAAGTCCATCTTAGCGGGGGGCTCACAGATACGCAGTATTTT.

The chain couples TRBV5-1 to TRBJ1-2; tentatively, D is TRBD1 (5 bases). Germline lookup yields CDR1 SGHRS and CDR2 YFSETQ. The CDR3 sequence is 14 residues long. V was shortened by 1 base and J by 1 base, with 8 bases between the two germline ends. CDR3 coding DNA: TGCGCCAGCAGCTTGTTACAGGATAACTATGGCTACACCTTC. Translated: CASSLLQDNYGYTF. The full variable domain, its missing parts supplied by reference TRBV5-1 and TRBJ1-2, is KAGVTQTPRYLIKTRGQQVTLSCSPISGHRSVSWYQQTPGQGLQFLFEYFSETQRNKGNFPGRFSGRQFSNSRSEMNVSTLELGDSALYLCASSLLQDNYGYTFGSGTRLTVV.

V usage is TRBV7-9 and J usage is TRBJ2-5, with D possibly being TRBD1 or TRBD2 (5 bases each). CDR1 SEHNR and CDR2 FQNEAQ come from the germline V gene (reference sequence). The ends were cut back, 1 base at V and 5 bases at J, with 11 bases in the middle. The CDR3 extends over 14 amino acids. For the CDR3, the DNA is TGTGCCAGCAGCTTAGTTGGGGGTATCGAGACCCAGTACTTC. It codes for CASSLVGGIETQYF.

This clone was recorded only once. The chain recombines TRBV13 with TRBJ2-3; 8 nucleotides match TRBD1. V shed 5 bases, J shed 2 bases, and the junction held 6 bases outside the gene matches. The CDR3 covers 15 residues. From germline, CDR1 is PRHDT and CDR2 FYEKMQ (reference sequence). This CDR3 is CASSPRTGFTDTQYF. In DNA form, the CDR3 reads TGTGCCAGCAGCCCTCGGACAGGGTTCACAGATACGCAGTATTTT.

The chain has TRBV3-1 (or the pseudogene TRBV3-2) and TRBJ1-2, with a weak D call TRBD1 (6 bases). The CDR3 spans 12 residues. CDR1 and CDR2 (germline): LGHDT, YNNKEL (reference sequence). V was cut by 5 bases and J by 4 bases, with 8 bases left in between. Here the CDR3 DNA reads TGTGCCAGCAGCGGACAGTCCTATGGCTACACCTTC. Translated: CASSGQSYGYTF.

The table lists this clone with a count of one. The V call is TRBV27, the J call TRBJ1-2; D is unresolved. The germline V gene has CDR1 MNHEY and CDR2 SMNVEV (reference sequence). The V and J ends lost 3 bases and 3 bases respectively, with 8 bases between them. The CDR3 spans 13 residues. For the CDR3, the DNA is TGTGCCAGCAGTTTGTCCGGAGACTATGGCTACACCTTC. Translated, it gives CASSLSGDYGYTF.

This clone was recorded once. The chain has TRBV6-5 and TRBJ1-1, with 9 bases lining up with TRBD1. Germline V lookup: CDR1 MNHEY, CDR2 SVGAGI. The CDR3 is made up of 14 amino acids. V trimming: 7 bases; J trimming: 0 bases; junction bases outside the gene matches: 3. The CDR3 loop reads CASNNRGLNTEAFF. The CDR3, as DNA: TGTGCCAGCAATAACAGGGGGCTGAACACTGAAGCTTTCTTT.

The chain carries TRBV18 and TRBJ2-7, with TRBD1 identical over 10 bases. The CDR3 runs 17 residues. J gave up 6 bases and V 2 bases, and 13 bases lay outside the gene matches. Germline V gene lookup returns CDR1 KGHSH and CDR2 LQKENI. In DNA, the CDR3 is TGTGCCAGCTCACCATTGCCTTGGACAGGGGGAAGATCCGAGCAGTACTTC. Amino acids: CASSPLPWTGGRSEQYF. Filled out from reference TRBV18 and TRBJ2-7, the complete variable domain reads NAGVMQNPRHLVRRRGQEARLRCSPMKGHSHVYWYRQLPEEGLKFMVYLQKENIIDESGMPKERFSAEFPKEGPSILRIQQVVRGDSAAYFCASSPLPWTGGRSEQYFGPGTRLTVT.

The CDR3 loop reads CASSLGGPTGELFF. The DNA for the CDR3 is TGTGCCAGCAGCTTGGGGGGACCCACCGGGGAGCTGTTTTTT. The genes are TRBV5-4 and TRBJ2-2; TRBD1 or TRBD2 may be the D gene (5 bases each). Germline CDR1 SGHNT, CDR2 YYREEE (reference sequence). Between the trimmed V and J ends, which lost 0 bases and 4 bases, there was a span of 7 bases. The CDR3 sequence is 14 residues long.

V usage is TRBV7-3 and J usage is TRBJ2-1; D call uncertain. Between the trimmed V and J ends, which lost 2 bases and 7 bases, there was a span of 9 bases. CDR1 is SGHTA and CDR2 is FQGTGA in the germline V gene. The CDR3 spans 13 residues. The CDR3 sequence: CASSLPGRNEQFF. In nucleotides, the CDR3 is TGTGCCAGCAGCTTACCTGGAAGAAATGAGCAGTTCTTC.

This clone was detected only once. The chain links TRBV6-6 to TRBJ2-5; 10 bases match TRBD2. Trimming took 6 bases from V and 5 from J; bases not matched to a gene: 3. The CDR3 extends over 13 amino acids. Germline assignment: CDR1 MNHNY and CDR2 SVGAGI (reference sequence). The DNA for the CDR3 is TGTGCCAGCAGGACGACTAGCGGGGAGACCCAGTACTTC. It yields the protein CASRTTSGETQYF.

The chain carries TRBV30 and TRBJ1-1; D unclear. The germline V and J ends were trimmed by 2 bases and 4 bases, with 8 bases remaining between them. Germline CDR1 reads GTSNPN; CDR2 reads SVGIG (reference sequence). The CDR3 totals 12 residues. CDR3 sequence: CAWSPGRTEAFF. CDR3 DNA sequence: TGTGCCTGGAGTCCCGGGCGCACTGAAGCTTTCTTT.

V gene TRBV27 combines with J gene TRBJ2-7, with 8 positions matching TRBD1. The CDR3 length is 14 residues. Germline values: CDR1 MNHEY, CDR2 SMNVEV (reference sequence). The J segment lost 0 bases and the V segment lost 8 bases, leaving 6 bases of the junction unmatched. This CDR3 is CASRRQGASYEQYF. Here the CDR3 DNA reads TGTGCCAGCCGACGGCAGGGGGCCTCCTACGAGCAGTACTTC.

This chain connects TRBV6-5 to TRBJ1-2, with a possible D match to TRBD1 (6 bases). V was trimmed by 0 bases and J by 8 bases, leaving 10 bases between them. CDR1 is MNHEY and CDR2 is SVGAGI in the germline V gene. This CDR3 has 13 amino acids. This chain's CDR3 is CASSYSQGRGYTF. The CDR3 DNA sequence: TGTGCCAGCAGTTACTCACAGGGACGAGGCTACACCTTC.

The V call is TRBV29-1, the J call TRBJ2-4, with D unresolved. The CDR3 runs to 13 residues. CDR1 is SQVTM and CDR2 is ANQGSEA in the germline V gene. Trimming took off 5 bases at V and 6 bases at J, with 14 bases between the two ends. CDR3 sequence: CSVKKTVGNIQYF. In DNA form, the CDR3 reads TGCAGCGTTAAAAAGACGGTCGGAAACATTCAGTACTTC.

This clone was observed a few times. The CDR3 nucleotides are TGTGCCAGTAGTATCGGGACTGCAGGGGGTGGCTACACCTTC. Protein product: CASSIGTAGGGYTF. J is TRBJ1-2 and V is TRBV19; TRBD1 agrees at 7 bases. Germline CDR1 and CDR2: LNHDA and SQIVND (reference sequence). The V and J ends lost 3 bases and 7 bases, in that order; junction bases with no gene match: 8. The CDR3 sequence is 14 residues long.

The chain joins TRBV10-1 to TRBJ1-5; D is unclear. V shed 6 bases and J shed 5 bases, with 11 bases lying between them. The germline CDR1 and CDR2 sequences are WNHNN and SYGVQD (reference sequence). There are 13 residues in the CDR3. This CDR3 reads CASSGDIYQPQHF. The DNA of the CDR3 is TGCGCCAGCAGCGGGGATATCTATCAGCCCCAGCATTTT.

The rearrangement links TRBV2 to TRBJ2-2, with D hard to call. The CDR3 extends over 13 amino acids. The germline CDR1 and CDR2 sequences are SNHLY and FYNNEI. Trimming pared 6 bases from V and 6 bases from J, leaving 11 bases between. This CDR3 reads CASRSSTAGELFF. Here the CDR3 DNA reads TGTGCCAGCAGGTCCTCCACCGCCGGGGAGCTGTTTTTT.

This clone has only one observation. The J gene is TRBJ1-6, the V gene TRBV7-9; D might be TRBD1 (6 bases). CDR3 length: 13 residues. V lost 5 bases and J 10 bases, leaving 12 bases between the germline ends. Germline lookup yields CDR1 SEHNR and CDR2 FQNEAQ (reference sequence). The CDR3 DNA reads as TGTGCCAGCAGCGATACAGGGAACTCACCCCTCCACTTT. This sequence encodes CASSDTGNSPLHF.

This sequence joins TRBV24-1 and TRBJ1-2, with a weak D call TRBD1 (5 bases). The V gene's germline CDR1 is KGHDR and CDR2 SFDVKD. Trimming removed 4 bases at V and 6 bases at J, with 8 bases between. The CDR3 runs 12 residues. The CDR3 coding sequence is TGTGCCACCAGTGACTTGGGACATGGCTACACCTTC. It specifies CATSDLGHGYTF.